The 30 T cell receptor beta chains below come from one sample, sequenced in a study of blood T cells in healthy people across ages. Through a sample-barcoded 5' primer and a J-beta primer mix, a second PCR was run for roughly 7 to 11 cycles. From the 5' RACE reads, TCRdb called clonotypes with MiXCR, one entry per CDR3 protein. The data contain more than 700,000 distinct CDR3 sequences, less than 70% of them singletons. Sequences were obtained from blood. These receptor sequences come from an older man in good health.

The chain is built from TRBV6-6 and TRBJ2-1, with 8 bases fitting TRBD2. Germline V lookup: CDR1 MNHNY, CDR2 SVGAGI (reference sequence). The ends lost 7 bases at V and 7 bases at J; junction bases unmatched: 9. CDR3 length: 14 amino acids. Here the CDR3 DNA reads TGTGCCAGCACTTCGGGGGGGAAGGAAAATGAGCAGTTCTTC. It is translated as CASTSGGKENEQFF.

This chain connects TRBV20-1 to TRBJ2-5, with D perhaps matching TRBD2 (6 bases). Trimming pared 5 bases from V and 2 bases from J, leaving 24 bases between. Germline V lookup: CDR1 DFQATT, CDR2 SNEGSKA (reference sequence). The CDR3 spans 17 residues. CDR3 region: CSASTPIAGTPQETQYF. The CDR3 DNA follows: TGCAGTGCTTCCACCCCTATCGCGGGAACGCCACAAGAGACCCAGTACTTC.

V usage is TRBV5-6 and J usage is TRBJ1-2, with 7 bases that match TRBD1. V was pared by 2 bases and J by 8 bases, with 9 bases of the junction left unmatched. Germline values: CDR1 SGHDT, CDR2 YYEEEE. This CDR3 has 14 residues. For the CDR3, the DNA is TGTGCCAGCAGCTTCCCGACAGGGTTAGGCGGCTACACCTTC. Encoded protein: CASSFPTGLGGYTF.

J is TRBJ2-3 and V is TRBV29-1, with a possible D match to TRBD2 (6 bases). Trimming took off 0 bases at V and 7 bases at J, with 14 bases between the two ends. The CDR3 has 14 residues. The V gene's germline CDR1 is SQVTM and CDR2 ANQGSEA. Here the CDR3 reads CSVEDQDYLYTQYF. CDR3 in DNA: TGCAGCGTTGAAGATCAGGACTATTTGTATACGCAGTATTTT.

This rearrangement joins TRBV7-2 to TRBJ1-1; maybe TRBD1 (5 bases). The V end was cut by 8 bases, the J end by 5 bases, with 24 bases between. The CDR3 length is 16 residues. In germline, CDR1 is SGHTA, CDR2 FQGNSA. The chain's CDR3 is CASQSRVGQEETEAFF. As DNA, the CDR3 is TGTGCCAGCCAGTCCCGAGTGGGGCAGGAGGAAACTGAAGCTTTCTTT.

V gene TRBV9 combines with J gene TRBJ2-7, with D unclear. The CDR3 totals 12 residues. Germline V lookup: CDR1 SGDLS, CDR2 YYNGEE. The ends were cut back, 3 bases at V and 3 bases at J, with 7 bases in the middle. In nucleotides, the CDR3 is TGTGCCAGCAGCGCTAAGTACTACGAGCAGTACTTC. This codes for CASSAKYYEQYF.

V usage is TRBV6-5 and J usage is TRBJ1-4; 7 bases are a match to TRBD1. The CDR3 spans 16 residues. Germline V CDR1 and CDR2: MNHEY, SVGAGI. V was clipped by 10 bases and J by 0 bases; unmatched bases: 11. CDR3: CATRQGGAATNEKLFF. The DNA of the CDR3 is TGTGCCACTCGACAGGGAGGAGCTGCAACTAATGAAAAACTGTTTTTT.

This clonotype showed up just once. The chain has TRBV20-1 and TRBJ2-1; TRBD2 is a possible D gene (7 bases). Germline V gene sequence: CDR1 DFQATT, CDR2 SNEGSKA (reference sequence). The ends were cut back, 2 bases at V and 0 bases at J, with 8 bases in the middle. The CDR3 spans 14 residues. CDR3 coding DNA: TGCAGTGCTAGAAGGGGGGGCTCCTACAATGAGCAGTTCTTC. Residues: CSARRGGSYNEQFF.

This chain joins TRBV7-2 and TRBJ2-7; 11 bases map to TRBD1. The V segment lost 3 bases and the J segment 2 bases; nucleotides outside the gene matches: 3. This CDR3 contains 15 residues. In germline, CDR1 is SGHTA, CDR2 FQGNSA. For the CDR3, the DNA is TGTGCCAGCAGCTTGGGACAGGGGGTCCCCTACGAGCAGTACTTC. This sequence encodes CASSLGQGVPYEQYF.

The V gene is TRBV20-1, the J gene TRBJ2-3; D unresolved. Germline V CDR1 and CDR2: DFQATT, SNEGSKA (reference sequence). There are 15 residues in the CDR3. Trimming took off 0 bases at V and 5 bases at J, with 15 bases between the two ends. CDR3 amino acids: CSARDSSRYKDTQYF. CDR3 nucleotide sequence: TGCAGTGCTAGAGATTCCAGCCGGTATAAAGATACGCAGTATTTT.

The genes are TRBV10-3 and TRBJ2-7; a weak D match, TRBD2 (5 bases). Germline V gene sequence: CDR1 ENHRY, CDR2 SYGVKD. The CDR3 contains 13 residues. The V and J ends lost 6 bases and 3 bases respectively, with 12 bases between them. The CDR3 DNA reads TGTGCCATCAGAGGACTCGCGGGCTACGAGCAGTACTTC. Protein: CAIRGLAGYEQYF.

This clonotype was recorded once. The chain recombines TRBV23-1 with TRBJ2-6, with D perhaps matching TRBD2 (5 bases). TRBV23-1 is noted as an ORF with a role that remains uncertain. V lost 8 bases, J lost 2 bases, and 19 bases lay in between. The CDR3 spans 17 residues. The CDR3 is CASQSESDGAGANVLTF. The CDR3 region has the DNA TGCGCCAGCCAGTCGGAGTCGGACGGGGCTGGGGCCAACGTCCTGACTTTC.

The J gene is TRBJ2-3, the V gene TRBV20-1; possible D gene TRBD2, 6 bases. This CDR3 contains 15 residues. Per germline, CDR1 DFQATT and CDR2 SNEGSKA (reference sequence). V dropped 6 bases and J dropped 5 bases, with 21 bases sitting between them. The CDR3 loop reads CSATPPDGGGDTQYF. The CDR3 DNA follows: TGCAGTGCCACCCCACCAGACGGGGGAGGAGATACGCAGTATTTT.

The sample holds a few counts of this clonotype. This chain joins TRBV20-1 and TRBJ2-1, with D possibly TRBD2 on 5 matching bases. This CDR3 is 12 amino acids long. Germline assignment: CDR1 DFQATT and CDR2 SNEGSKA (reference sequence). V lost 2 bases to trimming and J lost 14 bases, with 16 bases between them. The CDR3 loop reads CSARILADREFF. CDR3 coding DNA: TGCAGTGCTAGAATTCTAGCTGATAGGGAGTTCTTC.

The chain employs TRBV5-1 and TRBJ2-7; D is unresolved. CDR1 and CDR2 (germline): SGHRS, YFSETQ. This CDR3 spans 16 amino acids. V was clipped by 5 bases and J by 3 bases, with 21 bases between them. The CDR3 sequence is CASRRLPTVADYEQYF. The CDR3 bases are TGCGCCAGCAGGAGACTCCCCACAGTCGCGGACTACGAGCAGTACTTC. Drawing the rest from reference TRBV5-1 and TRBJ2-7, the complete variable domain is KAGVTQTPRYLIKTRGQQVTLSCSPISGHRSVSWYQQTPGQGLQFLFEYFSETQRNKGNFPGRFSGRQFSNSRSEMNVSTLELGDSALYLCASRRLPTVADYEQYFGPGTRLTVT.

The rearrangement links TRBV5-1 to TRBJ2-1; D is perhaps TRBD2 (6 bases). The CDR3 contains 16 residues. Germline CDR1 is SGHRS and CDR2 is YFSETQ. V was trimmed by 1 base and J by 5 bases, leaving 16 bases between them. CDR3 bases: TGCGCCAGCAGCTTGTTTGGCTGGGCGGGAAACAATGAGCAGTTCTTC. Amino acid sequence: CASSLFGWAGNNEQFF.

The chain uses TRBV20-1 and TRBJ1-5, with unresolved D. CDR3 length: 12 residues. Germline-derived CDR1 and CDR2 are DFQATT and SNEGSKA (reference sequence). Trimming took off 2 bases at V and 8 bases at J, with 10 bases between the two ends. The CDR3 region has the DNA TGCAGTGCTAGACAGGCATTCGAGCCCCAGCATTTT. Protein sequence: CSARQAFEPQHF.

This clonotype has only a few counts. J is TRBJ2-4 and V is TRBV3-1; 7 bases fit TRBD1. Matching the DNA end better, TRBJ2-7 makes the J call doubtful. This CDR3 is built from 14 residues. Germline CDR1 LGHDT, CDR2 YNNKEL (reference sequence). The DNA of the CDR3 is TGTGCCAGCAGCGAAGTTGGGACAGCCTACGAGCAGTACTTC. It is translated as CASSEVGTAYEQYF.

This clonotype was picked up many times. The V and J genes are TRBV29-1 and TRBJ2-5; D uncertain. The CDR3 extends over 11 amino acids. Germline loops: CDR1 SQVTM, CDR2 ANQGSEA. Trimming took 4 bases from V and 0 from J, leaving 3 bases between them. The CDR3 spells CSVGHQETQYF. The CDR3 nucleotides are TGCAGCGTTGGTCACCAAGAGACCCAGTACTTC. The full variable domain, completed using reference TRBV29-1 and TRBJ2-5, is SAVISQKPSRDICQRGTSLTIQCQVDSQVTMMFWYRQQPGQSLTLIATANQGSEATYESGFVIDKFPISRPNLTFSTLTVSNMSPEDSSIYLCSVGHQETQYFGPGTRLLVL.

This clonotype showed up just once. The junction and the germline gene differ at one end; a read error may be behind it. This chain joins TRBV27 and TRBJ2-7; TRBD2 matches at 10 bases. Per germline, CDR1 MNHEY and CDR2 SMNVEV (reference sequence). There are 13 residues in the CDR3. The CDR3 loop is CTSRASGSYEQYF. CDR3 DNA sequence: TGTACCAGCAGGGCTAGCGGGAGTTACGAGCAGTACTTC.

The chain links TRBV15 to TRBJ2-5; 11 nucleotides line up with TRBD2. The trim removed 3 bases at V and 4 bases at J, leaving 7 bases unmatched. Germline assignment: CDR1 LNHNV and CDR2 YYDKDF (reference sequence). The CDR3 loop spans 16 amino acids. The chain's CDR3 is CATSSEIAGGPETQYF. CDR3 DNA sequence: TGTGCCACCAGCAGTGAAATAGCGGGAGGGCCAGAGACCCAGTACTTC.

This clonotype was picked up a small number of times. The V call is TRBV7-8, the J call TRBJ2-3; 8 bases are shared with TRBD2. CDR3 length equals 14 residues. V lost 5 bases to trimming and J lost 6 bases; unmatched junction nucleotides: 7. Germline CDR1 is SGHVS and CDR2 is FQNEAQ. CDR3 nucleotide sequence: TGTGCCAGCAGCCTCTGGACTAGCCAGGATACGCAGTATTTT. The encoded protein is CASSLWTSQDTQYF.

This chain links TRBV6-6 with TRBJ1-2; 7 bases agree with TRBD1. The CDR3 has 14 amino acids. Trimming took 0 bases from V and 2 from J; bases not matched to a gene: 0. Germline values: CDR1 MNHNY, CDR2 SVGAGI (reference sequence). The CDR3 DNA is TGTGCCAGCAGTTACTCGACAGGGAACTATGGCTACACCTTC. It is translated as CASSYSTGNYGYTF.

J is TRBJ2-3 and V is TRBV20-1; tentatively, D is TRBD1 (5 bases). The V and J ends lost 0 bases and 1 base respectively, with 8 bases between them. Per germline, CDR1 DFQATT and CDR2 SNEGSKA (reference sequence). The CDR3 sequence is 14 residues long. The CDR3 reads CSARDTQGTDTQYF. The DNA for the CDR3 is TGCAGTGCTAGAGATACACAGGGCACAGATACGCAGTATTTT.

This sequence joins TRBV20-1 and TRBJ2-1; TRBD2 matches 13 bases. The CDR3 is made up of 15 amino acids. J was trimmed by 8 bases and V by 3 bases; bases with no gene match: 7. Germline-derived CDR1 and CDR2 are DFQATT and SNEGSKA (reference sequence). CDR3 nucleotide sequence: TGCAGTGCTAGGGGAACTAGCGGGAGGGTCCATGAGCAGTTCTTC. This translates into CSARGTSGRVHEQFF.

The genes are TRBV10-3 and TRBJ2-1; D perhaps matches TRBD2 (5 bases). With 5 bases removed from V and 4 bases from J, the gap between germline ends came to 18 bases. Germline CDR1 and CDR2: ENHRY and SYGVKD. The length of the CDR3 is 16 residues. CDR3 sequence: CAISKVAERKYNEQFF. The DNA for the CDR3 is TGTGCCATCAGTAAGGTGGCTGAGCGGAAGTACAATGAGCAGTTCTTC.

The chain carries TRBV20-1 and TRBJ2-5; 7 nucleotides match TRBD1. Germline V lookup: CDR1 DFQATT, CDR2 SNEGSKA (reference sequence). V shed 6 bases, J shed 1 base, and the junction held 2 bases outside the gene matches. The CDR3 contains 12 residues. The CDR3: CSAGGTQETQYF. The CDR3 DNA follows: TGCAGTGCAGGGGGCACCCAAGAGACCCAGTACTTC.

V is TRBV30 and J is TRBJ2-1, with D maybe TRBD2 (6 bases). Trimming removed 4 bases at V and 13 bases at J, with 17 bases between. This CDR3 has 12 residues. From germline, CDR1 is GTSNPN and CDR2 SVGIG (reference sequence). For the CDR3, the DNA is TGTGCCTGGACCCTTCCGGGACTCCCCCAGTTCTTC. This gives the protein CAWTLPGLPQFF. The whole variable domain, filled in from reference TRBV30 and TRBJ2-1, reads SQTIHQWPATLVQPVGSPLSLECTVEGTSNPNLYWYRQAAGRGLQLLFYSVGIGQISSEVPQNLSASRPQDRQFILSSKKLLLSDSGFYLCAWTLPGLPQFFGPGTRLTVL.

In DNA form, the CDR3 reads TGCAGCGTTGAACGGGGATATGGCTACACCTTC. It is translated as CSVERGYGYTF. The V gene is TRBV29-1, the J gene TRBJ1-2; D is unresolved. CDR1 and CDR2 (germline): SQVTM, ANQGSEA. The CDR3 covers 11 residues. V was pared by 2 bases and J by 5 bases, with 6 bases between.

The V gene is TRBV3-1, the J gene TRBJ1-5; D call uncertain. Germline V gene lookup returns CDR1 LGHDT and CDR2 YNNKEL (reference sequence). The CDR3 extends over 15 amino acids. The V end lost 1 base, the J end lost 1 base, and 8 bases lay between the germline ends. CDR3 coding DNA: TGTGCCAGCAGCCAAGGTCCAGTCAGCAATCAGCCCCAGCATTTT. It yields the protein CASSQGPVSNQPQHF. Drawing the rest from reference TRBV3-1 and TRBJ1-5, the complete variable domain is DTAVSQTPKYLVTQMGNDKSIKCEQNLGHDTMYWYKQDSKKFLKIMFSYNNKELIINETVPNRFSPKSPDKAHLNLHINSLELGDSAVYFCASSQGPVSNQPQHFGDGTRLSIL.